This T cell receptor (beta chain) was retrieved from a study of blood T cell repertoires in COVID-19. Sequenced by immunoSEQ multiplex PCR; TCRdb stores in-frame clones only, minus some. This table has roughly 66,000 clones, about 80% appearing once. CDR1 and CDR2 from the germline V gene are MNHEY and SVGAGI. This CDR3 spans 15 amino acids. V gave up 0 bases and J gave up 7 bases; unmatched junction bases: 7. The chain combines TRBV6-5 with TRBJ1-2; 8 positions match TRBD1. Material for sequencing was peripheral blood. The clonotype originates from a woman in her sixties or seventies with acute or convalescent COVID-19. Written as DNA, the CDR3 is TGTGCCAGCAGTTACTCGAGGCAGGGGGCAAGTGGCTACACCTTC. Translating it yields CASSYSRQGASGYTF.